The entry below gives a single TCR beta chain sequence along with its context. Its antigen is not yet known. Base qualities are not provided; no much larger clone lies one nucleotide away. The method behind the library was the immunoSEQ multiplex PCR assay. For the multiplex PCR, a mixture combining 60 forward primers for TCR Vbeta segments and 13 reverse primers for TCR Jbeta segments was used. The CDR3 region of rearranged TCR beta genes was amplified from genomic DNA with a multiplex PCR assay. On the Illumina HiSeq System, the amplified TCR beta libraries were sequenced as 87-base-pair reads. The published analysis was carried out like this. Across the 670 or so repertoires, a later analysis counted some 81 million unique TCR beta chains, around 11 million of which were shared by at least two donors. A nearest-neighbor algorithm error-corrected the raw reads and collapsed the reads into unique sequences, merging closely related sequences to remove PCR and sequencing errors. V, D and J gene segments were assigned by aligning CDR3 sequences to IMGT reference sequences. For a sequence to be retained, a match of at least six nucleotides was required to both a V gene segment and a J gene segment. A rearrangement was called productive if the CDR3 had no stop codons and remained in frame with V and J, and every other rearrangement was called non-productive. CDR3 was defined according to IMGT convention as the region running from the second conserved V-encoded cysteine to the conserved J-encoded phenylalanine. In an earlier analysis of approximately 590 of the donors, sequences lacking an unambiguous match to a single V gene segment were excluded. In an earlier analysis of roughly 600 of the donors, a V segment was called functional when productive rearrangements were above 56.7%, and segregating when the standard deviation between donors exceeded 5%. A statistical classification framework was built to diagnose cytomegalovirus status from the catalog of TCR beta chain sequences. In a later analysis, TCR nucleotide sequences were compared against IMGT/GENE-DB human TR gene sequences so that V and J genes could be assigned. A later analysis assigned CDR3 sequences and most-parsimonious VDJ recombination scenarios with the TCRdist pipeline. In a later analysis, each TCR beta chain was defined by its CDR3 amino acid sequence together with its V-gene family, and reads without a unique V-gene family were excluded. To address suspected cross-contamination and a sequencing artifact, a later analysis removed over 500 highly shared, low-generation-probability nucleotide sequences. For each public chain, a later analysis derived a clonal expansion index from normalized ranks of inferred template counts within each repertoire. Generation probabilities in a later analysis came from a VDJ recombination model fitted to out-of-frame rearrangements, and those results were checked against IGoR. Hypergeometric tests were used in a later analysis to score TCR-TCR, TCR-HLA and TCR-CMV co-occurrence, with a repertoire-size bias correction applied to the TCR pairs. False discovery rates were estimated in a later analysis by permuting HLA or CMV assignments 20 times. In a later analysis, co-occurring TCRs were grouped using DBSCAN, with TCRdist sequence similarity added in when clustering inside HLA-allele-positive subsets. For co-occurrence clustering, repertoires with fewer than 30,000 or more than 120,000 public chains were excluded, along with five repertoires with anomalous nucleotide sharing. TCRdb provides this immuneACCESS table in a form limited to in-frame rearrangements. Some clones are lacking; in checked studies, under half of them reflect an unresolved V gene, and why the rest are absent is not known. V and J calls and clone size follow that table, whereas D and trimming were derived from the DNA. Across this sample there are over 200,000 clones, with more than 85% seen only once. More than 0.8% of the sample belongs to the ten largest clones.

The cohort was made up of around 720 healthy bone marrow donors. Cohort members were all nominally healthy when sampled, although unrecorded immune exposures were likely present. The donor was CMV seronegative and was included in the group of 352 seronegative cohort members. A peripheral blood sample was collected from each donor, and TCR beta sequencing was performed on peripheral blood mononuclear cells. The Qiagen DNeasy Blood Extraction Kit was used to extract genomic DNA from the blood cell samples. The data derive from a study of cytomegalovirus exposure and HLA in healthy donors (dated by TCRdb to about 2017). At the level of the whole study: An earlier analysis of 550 to 700 of the donors reported more than 250 Gb of sequence data and 117 million unique TCR beta sequences from roughly 200 million T cells. An early release that covered approximately 600 HLA-typed donors contained approximately 300 gigabases of sequencing data and tens of millions of unique TCR sequences. Of the 350 to 450 genotyped donors, 65% to 90% fell in the genetic ancestry cluster associated with self-reported Caucasian donors. The study aimed to test whether cataloging public T cell receptors could reveal signatures of past pathogen exposure. The study used immunosequencing to profile the T cell repertoires of about 670 subjects and linked those repertoires to cytomegalovirus serostatus. Besides the first cohort of 500 to 700 subjects, a separate validation cohort made up of roughly 120 different subjects was used. High-throughput TCR immunosequencing, statistical association of individual TCRs with disease status, and machine learning were combined to predict cytomegalovirus infection status. A later analysis re-analyzed previously published TCR beta repertoires from roughly 600 donors and added high-resolution HLA genotyping to study TCR occurrence patterns. In the later analysis, no new phenotypic data were used to find candidate immune exposures; instead, reliance was placed on TCR beta sequences and their occurrence across donors. An earlier analysis of some 500 of the donors applied high-throughput TCR beta sequencing to assess whether each TCR beta V gene segment acted as functional or pseudogenic. Alongside the repertoire data, information on donor age, sex, ethnicity and CMV serostatus was compiled. A later genetic analysis used genome-wide SNP genotypes for about 55% of the 666 donors, treating that subset as a discovery cohort. Every repertoire in the discovery cohort had been generated on one and the same sequencing platform. Both class I and class II loci were covered by HLA typing, at four-digit resolution. Typing coverage differed by locus: A, B, C, DRB1 and DQB1 were typed in roughly 629-630 donors, DQA1 in 522, DPA1 in around 580, and DPB1 in 472. Four to six DR-DQ haplotypes were handled as single units for association and clustering because linkage in the cohort was strong. Among about 400 genotyped donors of the cohort, an average of approximately 220,000 unique TCR beta nucleotide sequences was sequenced per donor, of which 15% to 20% were non-productive.

Overall study results and their limits: According to a later analysis, TCR association rates differed among HLA loci, with DRB1 alleles showing the most associated TCRs and HLA-C alleles showing the fewest. The authors suggested that the approach could potentially be extended to other disease states and immunological phenotypes. Broadly in line with IMGT annotations, most TCR beta V segments showed up in productive rearrangements about 87% or about 30% of the time in an earlier analysis of approximately 640 of the donors. The classifier was reported to diagnose cytomegalovirus status with high specificity and sensitivity in both the original and validation cohorts. Correlated functional status among segregating V segments might reflect linkage disequilibrium, but an unknown experimental factor could not be ruled out. A further reported finding was that TCR beta sequences accurately predicted the HLA-A and HLA-B alleles for most subjects in the first cohort. According to a later analysis, parvovirus B19, influenza, CMV and Epstein-Barr virus appeared linked to several top co-occurrence clusters. In a later analysis, HLA-associated TCR beta chains were found to be more clonally expanded and to have lower generation probabilities than equally common non-associated chains. Because HLA typing was unavailable for some donors at each locus, only the typed subset was used in association tests. Most TCR sequences were seen in very few donors, while some public TCRs were found in many individuals. A total of roughly 160 TCR beta chains were listed by the study as associated with cytomegalovirus. When HLA alleles, especially DR and DQ, strongly co-occurred, TCR associations were difficult to assign to individual alleles. In vitro tests confirmed that a few of the cytomegalovirus-associated TCR beta chains recognize cytomegalovirus antigens. A later analysis found that most CMV-associated TCR beta chains appeared HLA-restricted, with HLA associations seemingly driven largely by CMV exposure. Presence/absence analyses assumed roughly uniform sequencing depth across donors, an assumption that may not hold. Only TCR beta chains were sequenced in this cohort, and the absence of alpha or paired-chain data limited detectable features. Because counts were too low, roughly 18 rarely observed V segments, including chromosome 9 orphons, were left out of the earlier analysis of some 600 of the donors. Specific HLA alleles were associated with 15,000 to 20,000 TCR beta sequences at a false discovery rate of 0.05 in a later analysis. In a later genetic analysis, fewer N-insertions in productive TCRs were reported among donors in an Asian-associated ancestry cluster than the 666-donor mean. For the cohort, immune exposure information was limited to CMV serostatus. An association between a missense DCLRE1C variant and V-gene and J-gene trimming of TCR beta chains was found in a later genetic analysis and replicated in an independent cohort. The sequencing pipeline was judged likely to have produced a cluster of highly shared sequence variants as a technical artifact. The 87-base-pair reads could not distinguish some IMGT-functional V segments, including TRBV6-2 and TRBV6-3, so those segments were excluded.

The CDR3 spans 14 residues, from the cysteine through the phenylalanine. The retained sequence is limited to the CDR3, 42 bases, with the frame set at the first base. The germline V gene sets CDR1 to SQVTM and CDR2 to ANQGSEA. V is clipped by 4 bases and J by 3 bases, and the sequence between their germline boundaries is 13 bases long. The chain couples TRBV29-1 to TRBJ2-1; matching of 6 bases hints at TRBD2 as the D gene. The material sequenced was PBMCs. This TCR derives from a woman younger than 30 in good health and CMV-seronegative. The CDR3 here reads CSVADGGFYNEQFF. Read as DNA, the sequence is TGCAGCGTTGCCGACGGGGGTTTCTACAATGAGCAGTTCTTC.